These 10 T cell receptor beta chains originate from one sample sequenced in a study of blood T cell repertoires in COVID-19. This table comes from immunoSEQ multiplex PCR, and its TCRdb copy is limited to in-frame clones, with some not included. The sample holds 100,000 to 120,000 clones, 60% to 80% seen once. Input material: peripheral blood. The receptors come from a woman older than 75 with active or convalescent COVID-19.

This clone occurred a few times. The CDR3 DNA reads TGCAGCGGGGGTTCGTGGGGGACTAGCTCCTACGAGCAGTACTTC. Its translation: CSGGSWGTSSYEQYF. The gene calls are TRBV29-1 and TRBJ2-7, with TRBD2 matching over 8 bases. V was pared by 7 bases and J by 0 bases, with 11 bases of the junction left unmatched. This CDR3 region has 15 residues. CDR1 and CDR2 (germline): SQVTM, ANQGSEA.

The J gene is TRBJ2-1, the V gene TRBV7-6; no firm D call. Trimming took 1 base from V and 0 from J, leaving 10 bases between them. Germline CDR1 and CDR2: SGHVS and FNYEAQ. The CDR3 is made up of 16 amino acids. DNA for the CDR3: TGTGCCAGCAGCTTAGTTGGCTGGAGCTCCTACAATGAGCAGTTCTTC. The encoded protein is CASSLVGWSSYNEQFF.

This clone was counted only a few times. The rearrangement links TRBV7-9 to TRBJ2-1, with 8 nucleotides matching TRBD2. The CDR3 contains 14 residues. Unmatched junction bases numbered 10, after V lost 8 bases and J lost 7 bases. The germline CDR1 and CDR2 sequences are SEHNR and FQNEAQ (reference sequence). CDR3 protein: CASRLAGKGNEQFF. DNA for the CDR3: TGTGCCAGCCGGTTAGCGGGAAAGGGGAATGAGCAGTTCTTC.

This clone is a singleton in its sample. J is TRBJ2-1 and V is TRBV6-2 or TRBV6-3; TRBD2 matches 13 bases. This CDR3 is built from 16 residues. Germline V gives CDR1 MNHEY, CDR2 SVGEGT. Unmatched junction bases numbered 5, after V lost 2 bases and J lost 7 bases. For the CDR3, the DNA is TGTGCCAGCAGTTACGGAGGACTAGCGGGAGCTAATGAGCAGTTCTTC. Protein: CASSYGGLAGANEQFF.

This clone appeared once. This sequence joins TRBV5-1 and TRBJ1-6; the D is unclear. Trimming shortened V by 5 bases and J by 6 bases, and 12 bases separated the two germline ends. This CDR3 spans 14 amino acids. Looked up from germline, CDR1 is SGHRS and CDR2 is YFSETQ. Here the CDR3 DNA reads TGCGCCAGCAGATCTTGGTACGGTAATTCACCCCTCCACTTT. Protein product: CASRSWYGNSPLHF.

This clone was detected only once. The chain links TRBV6-2 or TRBV6-3 to TRBJ2-1; D is undetermined. CDR1 is MNHEY and CDR2 is SVGEGT in the germline V gene. This CDR3 region has 16 residues. The V and J ends lost 3 bases and 2 bases respectively, with 14 bases between them. The CDR3 bases are TGTGCCAGCAGTTATGGAGCACGACGTACCTACAATGAGCAGTTCTTC. Translation: CASSYGARRTYNEQFF.

CDR3 bases: TGCGCCAGCAGCCAATCGTCTACCCCCTCCAATGAGCAGTTCTTC. Encoded protein: CASSQSSTPSNEQFF. This chain uses TRBV4-3 with TRBJ2-1; D ambiguous. Trimming left V 2 bases short and J 6 bases short, with 14 bases between. The CDR3 consists of 15 residues. Germline V lookup: CDR1 LGHNA, CDR2 YSLEER.

The V and J genes are TRBV6-5 and TRBJ2-2; TRBD1 aligns across 9 bases. The CDR3 has 15 residues. Trimming removed 7 bases from V and 7 bases from J; junction bases left unmatched: 10. Germline V gene data show CDR1 as MNHEY and CDR2 as SVGAGI. The CDR3 protein is CASNQNRGLNGELFF. The CDR3 DNA follows: TGTGCCAGCAACCAAAACAGGGGGCTGAACGGGGAGCTGTTTTTT.

The chain recombines TRBV7-9 with TRBJ2-7; 8 bases map to TRBD2. The CDR3 extends over 13 amino acids. Germline V CDR1 and CDR2: SEHNR, FQNEAQ (reference sequence). Trimming cost V 4 bases and J 5 bases; bases outside gene matches: 4. CDR3: CASSSGTRHEQYF. CDR3 bases: TGTGCCAGCAGCTCCGGGACTAGACACGAGCAGTACTTC.

In this sample, this clone is medium-sized (0.01 to 0.1%). This chain joins TRBV5-5 and TRBJ2-1; 10 nucleotides line up with TRBD2. This CDR3 has 17 amino acids. V was pared by 0 bases and J by 5 bases, with 8 bases of the junction left unmatched. CDR1 is SGHKS and CDR2 is YYEKEE in the germline V gene (reference sequence). The CDR3 loop reads CASSLGLGSGRDNEQFF. The CDR3 nucleotides read TGTGCCAGCAGCTTGGGCCTCGGGAGCGGGAGGGACAATGAGCAGTTCTTC.